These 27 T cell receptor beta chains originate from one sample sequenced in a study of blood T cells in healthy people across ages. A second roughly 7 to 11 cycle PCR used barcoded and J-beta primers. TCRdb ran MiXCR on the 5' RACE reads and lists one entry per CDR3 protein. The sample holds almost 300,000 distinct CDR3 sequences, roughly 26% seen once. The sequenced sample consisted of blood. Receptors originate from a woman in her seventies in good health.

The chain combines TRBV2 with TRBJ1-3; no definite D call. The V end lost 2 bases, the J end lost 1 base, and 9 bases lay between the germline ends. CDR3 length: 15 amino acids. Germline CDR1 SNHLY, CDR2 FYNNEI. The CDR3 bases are TGTGCCAGCAGTGAAATCTGGGTATCTGGAAACACCATATATTTT. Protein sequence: CASSEIWVSGNTIYF.

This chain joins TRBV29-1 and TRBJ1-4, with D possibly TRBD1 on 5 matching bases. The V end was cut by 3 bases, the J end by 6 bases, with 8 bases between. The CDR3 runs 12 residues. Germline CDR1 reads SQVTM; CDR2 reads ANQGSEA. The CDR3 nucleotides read TGCAGCGTTGAGGGGGGGGATGAAAAACTGTTTTTT. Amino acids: CSVEGGDEKLFF.

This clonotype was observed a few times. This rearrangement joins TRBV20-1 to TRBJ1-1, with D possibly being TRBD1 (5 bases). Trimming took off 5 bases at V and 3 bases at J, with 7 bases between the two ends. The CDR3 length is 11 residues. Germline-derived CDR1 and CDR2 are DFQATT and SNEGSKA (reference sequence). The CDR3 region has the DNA TGCAGTGCTCCCAGGGACACTGAAGCTTTCTTT. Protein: CSAPRDTEAFF.

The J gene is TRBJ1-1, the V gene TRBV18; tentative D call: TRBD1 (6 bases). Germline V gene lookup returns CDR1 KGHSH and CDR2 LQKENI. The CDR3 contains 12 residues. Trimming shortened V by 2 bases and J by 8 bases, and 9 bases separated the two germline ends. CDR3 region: CASSPRTAEAFF. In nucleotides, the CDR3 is TGTGCCAGCTCACCAAGGACAGCGGAAGCTTTCTTT.

CDR3 protein: CASRFKGGSSYNEQFF. Here the CDR3 DNA reads TGTGCCAGCAGATTCAAGGGGGGGAGCTCCTACAATGAGCAGTTCTTC. This sequence joins TRBV6-2 or TRBV6-3 and TRBJ2-1, with D possibly matching TRBD2 (7 bases). V was shortened by 6 bases and J by 0 bases, with 15 bases between the two germline ends. CDR1 MNHEY and CDR2 SVGEGT come from the germline V gene. The CDR3 spans 16 residues.

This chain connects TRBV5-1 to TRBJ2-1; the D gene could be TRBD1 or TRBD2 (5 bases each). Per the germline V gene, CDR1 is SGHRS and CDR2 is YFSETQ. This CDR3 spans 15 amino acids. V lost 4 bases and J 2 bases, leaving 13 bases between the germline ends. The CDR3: CASSPRVGAYNEQFF. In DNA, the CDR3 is TGCGCCAGCAGCCCCAGGGTGGGGGCCTACAATGAGCAGTTCTTC.

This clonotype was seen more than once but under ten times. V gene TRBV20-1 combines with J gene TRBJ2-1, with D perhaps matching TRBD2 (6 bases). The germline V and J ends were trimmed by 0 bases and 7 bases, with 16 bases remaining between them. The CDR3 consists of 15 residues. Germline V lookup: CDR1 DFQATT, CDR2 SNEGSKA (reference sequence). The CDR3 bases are TGCAGTGCTAGAGATCAGGGCGGGGCTAGAAATGAGCAGTTCTTC. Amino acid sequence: CSARDQGGARNEQFF.

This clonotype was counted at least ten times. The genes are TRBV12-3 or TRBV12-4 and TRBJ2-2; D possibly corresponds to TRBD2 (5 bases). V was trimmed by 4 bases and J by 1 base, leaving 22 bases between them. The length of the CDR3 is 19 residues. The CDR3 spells CASSYLLGRGKKNTGELFF. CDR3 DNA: TGTGCCAGCAGTTACCTTCTCGGACGGGGTAAAAAGAACACCGGGGAGCTGTTTTTT.

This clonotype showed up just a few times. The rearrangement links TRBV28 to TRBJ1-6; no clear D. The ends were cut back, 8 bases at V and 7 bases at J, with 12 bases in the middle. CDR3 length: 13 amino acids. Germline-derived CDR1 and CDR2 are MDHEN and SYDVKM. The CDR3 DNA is TGTGCCAGCCGAGGGCAGGAAAATTCACCCCTCCACTTT. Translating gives CASRGQENSPLHF. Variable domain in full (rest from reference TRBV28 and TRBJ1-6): DVKVTQSSRYLVKRTGEKVFLECVQDMDHENMFWYRQDPGLGLRLIYFSYDVKMKEKGDIPEGYSVSREKKERFSLILESASTNQTSMYLCASRGQENSPLHFGNGTRLTVT.

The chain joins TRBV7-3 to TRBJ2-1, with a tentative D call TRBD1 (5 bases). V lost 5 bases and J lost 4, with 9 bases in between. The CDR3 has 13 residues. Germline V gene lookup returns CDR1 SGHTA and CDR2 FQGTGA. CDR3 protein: CASSPGHYNEQFF. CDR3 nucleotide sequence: TGTGCCAGCAGCCCCGGACATTACAATGAGCAGTTCTTC.

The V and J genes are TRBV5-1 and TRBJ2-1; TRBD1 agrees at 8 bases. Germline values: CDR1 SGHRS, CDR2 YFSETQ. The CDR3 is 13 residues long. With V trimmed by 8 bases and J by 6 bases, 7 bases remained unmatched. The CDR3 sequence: CASRETGGNEQFF. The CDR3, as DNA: TGCGCCAGTCGGGAAACAGGGGGCAATGAGCAGTTCTTC. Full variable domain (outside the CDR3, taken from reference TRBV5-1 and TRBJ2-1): KAGVTQTPRYLIKTRGQQVTLSCSPISGHRSVSWYQQTPGQGLQFLFEYFSETQRNKGNFPGRFSGRQFSNSRSEMNVSTLELGDSALYLCASRETGGNEQFFGPGTRLTVL.

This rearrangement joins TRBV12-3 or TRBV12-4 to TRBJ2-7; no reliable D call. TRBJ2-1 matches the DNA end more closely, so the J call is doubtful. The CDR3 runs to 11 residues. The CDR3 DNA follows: TGTGCCAGCAGTTTAGAGCATGAGCAGTTCTTC. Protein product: CASSLEHEQFF.

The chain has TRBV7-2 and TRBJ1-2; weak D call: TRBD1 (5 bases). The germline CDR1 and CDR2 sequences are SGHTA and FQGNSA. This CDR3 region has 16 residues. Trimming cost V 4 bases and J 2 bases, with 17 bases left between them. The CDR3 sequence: CASSSLGDGKNYGYTF. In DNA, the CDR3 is TGTGCCAGCAGCTCTCTGGGGGACGGCAAAAACTATGGCTACACCTTC.

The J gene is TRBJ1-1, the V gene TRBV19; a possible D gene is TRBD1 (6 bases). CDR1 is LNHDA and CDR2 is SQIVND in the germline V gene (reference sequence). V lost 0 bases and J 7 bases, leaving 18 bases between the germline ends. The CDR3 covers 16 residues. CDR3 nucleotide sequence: TGTGCCAGTAGTATAGATGGGACAATGCGGTCGCGTGAAGCTTTCTTT. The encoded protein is CASSIDGTMRSREAFF.

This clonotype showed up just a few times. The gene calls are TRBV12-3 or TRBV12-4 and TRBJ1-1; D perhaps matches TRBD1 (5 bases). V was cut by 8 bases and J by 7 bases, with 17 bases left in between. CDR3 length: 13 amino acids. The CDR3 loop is CASGSLGGVEAFF. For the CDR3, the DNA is TGTGCCAGCGGTTCTTTGGGGGGAGTTGAAGCTTTCTTT.

CDR3 nucleotides: TGTGCCAGCAGGATTCGGGAGTCGGCGTTCTTC. It yields the protein CASRIRESAFF. The rearrangement links TRBV28 to TRBJ2-1; D is perhaps TRBD2 (6 bases). V dropped 6 bases and J dropped 15 bases, with 15 bases sitting between them. This CDR3 region has 11 residues. Germline CDR1 MDHEN, CDR2 SYDVKM. The variable domain in full, with the rest retrieved from reference TRBV28 and TRBJ2-1, is DVKVTQSSRYLVKRTGEKVFLECVQDMDHENMFWYRQDPGLGLRLIYFSYDVKMKEKGDIPEGYSVSREKKERFSLILESASTNQTSMYLCASRIRESAFFGPGTRLTVL.

The DNA for the CDR3 is TGCAGCGTTGACTACAATGAGCAGTTCTTC. Translation: CSVDYNEQFF. The chain combines TRBV29-1 with TRBJ2-1; no definite D call. V shed 3 bases and J shed 3 bases, with 0 bases lying between them. The CDR3 has 10 residues. From germline, CDR1 is SQVTM and CDR2 ANQGSEA.

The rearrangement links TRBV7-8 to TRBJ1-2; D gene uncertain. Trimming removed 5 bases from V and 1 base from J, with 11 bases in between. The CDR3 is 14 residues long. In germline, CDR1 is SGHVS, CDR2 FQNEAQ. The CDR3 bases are TGTGCCAGCAGCAACTCGAAGAGTAACTATGGCTACACCTTC. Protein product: CASSNSKSNYGYTF.

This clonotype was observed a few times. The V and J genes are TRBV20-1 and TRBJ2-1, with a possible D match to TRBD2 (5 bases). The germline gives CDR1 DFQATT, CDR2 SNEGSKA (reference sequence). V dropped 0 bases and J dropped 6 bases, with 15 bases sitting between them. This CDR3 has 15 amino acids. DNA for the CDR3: TGCAGTGCTAGAGATTACGGAGGACTGCTCAATGAGCAGTTCTTC. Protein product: CSARDYGGLLNEQFF.

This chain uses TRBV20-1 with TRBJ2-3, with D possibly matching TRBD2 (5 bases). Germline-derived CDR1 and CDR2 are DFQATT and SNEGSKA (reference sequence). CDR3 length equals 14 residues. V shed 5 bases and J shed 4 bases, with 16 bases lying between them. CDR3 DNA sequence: TGCAGTGCTGTATCTAGATTGAGGGCAGATACGCAGTATTTT. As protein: CSAVSRLRADTQYF.

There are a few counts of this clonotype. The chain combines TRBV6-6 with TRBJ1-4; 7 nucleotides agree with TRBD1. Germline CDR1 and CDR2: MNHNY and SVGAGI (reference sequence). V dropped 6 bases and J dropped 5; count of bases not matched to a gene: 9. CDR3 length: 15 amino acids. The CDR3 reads CASSVPTGPNEKLFF. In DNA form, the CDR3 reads TGTGCCAGCAGCGTACCGACAGGGCCGAATGAAAAACTGTTTTTT.

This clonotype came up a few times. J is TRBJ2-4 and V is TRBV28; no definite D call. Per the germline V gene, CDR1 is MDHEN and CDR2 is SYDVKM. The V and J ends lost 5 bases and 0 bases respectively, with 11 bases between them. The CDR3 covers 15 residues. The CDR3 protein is CASSRWALAKNIQYF. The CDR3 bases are TGTGCCAGCAGTCGTTGGGCTCTAGCCAAAAACATTCAGTACTTC.

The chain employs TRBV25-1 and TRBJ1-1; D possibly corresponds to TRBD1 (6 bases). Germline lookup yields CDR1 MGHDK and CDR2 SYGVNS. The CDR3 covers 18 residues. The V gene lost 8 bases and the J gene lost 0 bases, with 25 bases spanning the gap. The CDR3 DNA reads TGTGCCAGCGCCAGGGACATCCCTGAAGCCTATTTGAACACTGAAGCTTTCTTT. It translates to CASARDIPEAYLNTEAFF.

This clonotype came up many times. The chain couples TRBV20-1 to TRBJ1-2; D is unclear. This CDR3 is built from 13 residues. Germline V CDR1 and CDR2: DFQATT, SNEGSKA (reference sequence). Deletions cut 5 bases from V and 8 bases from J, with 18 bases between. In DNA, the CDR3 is TGCAGTGCTCAGCCAAGCGGGTATTTAGGCTACACCTTC. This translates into CSAQPSGYLGYTF.

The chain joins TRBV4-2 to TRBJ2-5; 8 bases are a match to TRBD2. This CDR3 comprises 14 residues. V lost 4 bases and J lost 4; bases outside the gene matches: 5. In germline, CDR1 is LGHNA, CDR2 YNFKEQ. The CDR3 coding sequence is TGTGCCAGCAGCCTTAGGGGACTAGGAGAGACCCAGTACTTC. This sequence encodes CASSLRGLGETQYF.

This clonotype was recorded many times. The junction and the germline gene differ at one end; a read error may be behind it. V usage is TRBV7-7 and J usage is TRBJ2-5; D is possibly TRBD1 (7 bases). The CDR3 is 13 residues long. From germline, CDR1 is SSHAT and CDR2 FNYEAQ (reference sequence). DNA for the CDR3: TGTGCTAGCAGCTCAGGGGGGCAAGAGACCCAGTACTTC. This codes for CASSSGGQETQYF. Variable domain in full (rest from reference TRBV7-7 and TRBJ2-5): GAGVSQSPRYKVTKRGQDVTLRCDPISSHATLYWYQQALGQGPEFLTYFNYEAQPDKSGLPSDRFSAERPEGSISTLTIQRTEQRDSAMYRCASSSGGQETQYFGPGTRLLVL.

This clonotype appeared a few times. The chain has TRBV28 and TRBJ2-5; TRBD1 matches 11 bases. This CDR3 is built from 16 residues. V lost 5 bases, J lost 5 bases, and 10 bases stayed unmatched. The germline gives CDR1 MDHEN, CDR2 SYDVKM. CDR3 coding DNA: TGTGCCAGCAGTACCTCCGGGACAGGGGGTCGGGAGACCCAGTACTTC. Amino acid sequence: CASSTSGTGGRETQYF.